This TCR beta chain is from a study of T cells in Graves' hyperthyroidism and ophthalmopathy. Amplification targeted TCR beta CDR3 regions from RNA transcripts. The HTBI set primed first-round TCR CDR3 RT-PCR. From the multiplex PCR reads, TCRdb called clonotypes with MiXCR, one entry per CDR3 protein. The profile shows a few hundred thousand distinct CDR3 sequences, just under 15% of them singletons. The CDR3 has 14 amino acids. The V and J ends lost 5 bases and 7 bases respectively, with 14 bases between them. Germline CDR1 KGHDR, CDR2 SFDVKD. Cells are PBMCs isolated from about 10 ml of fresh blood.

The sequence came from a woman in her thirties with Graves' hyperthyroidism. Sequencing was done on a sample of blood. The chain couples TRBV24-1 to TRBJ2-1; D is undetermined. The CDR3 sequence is CATSVPPPRNEQFF. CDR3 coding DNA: TGTGCCACCAGTGTCCCCCCCCCCCGGAATGAGCAGTTCTTC.